This note documents a single TCR beta chain sequence. The record originates from a study of blood T cell repertoires in COVID-19. Study background: The analysed material was cDNA or gDNA that came from T cells, B-cell-depleted T cells, or PBMCs.

The CDR3 sequence is 15 residues long. V trimming: 0 bases; J trimming: 4 bases; junction bases outside the gene matches: 4. Germline V lookup: CDR1 LGHNA, CDR2 YSLEER. Original methodology: The assay estimated nucleated cells by amplifying reference gene primers. Produced via immunoSEQ multiplex PCR; TCRdb's table is partial and in-frame only. For V, J and clone size, that table is used; D and trimming come from the DNA. The data contain fewer than 25,000 clones, about nine tenths of them singletons. V usage is TRBV4-3 and J usage is TRBJ2-7; TRBD1 agrees at 9 bases. The source is a man aged 50-59 years with active COVID-19. Sequenced: peripheral blood. The CDR3 loop is CASSQDWDRVYEQYF. The DNA of the CDR3 is TGCGCCAGCAGCCAAGATTGGGACAGGGTGTACGAGCAGTACTTC.